This is a list of T cell receptor beta chains from one sample in a study of T cell changes during pregnancy in multiple sclerosis. The repertoire was sequenced with immunoSEQ multiplex PCR; TCRdb's copy has only in-frame clones and lacks some. The sample carries approximately 80,000 clones, 90% to 95% recorded once. Sequenced here: PBMCs, sampled in the first trimester of pregnancy. These receptors were collected from a female donor in good health, serving as a control in a pregnancy study. Some clones in this sample may be carry-over from other donors' samples. The conserved cysteine and the conserved F or W are not part of the CDR3 here. Fields, in order: clone size, J gene, V gene, CDR3 protein. Size values are once, few and many counts, or a class for expanded clones, and some rows have none.

size: .
J: TRBJ2-7
V: TRBV4-2
CDR3: ASSQEAGLFYEQY

size: .
J: TRBJ1-6
V: TRBV27
CDR3: ASSLARGNSPLH

size: .
J: TRBJ1-5
V: TRBV6-4
CDR3: ASSSGFNQPQH

size: few
J: TRBJ2-7
V: TRBV27
CDR3: ASSFSITGEQY

size: few
J: TRBJ2-7
V: TRBV4-1
CDR3: ASSQEGLDYEQY

size: few
J: TRBJ1-4
V: TRBV7-8
CDR3: ASSLGATTNEKLF

size: .
J: TRBJ1-6
V: TRBV7-9
CDR3: ASSSQGEGTPLH

size: .
J: TRBJ2-2
V: TRBV27
CDR3: ASTPPRGDANTGELF

size: .
J: TRBJ2-1
V: TRBV27
CDR3: ASSALTSGVYNEQF

size: .
J: TRBJ2-7
V: TRBV5-1
CDR3: ASSSAQGARYEQY

size: .
J: TRBJ2-2
V: TRBV19
CDR3: ASSRLAANTGELF